This T cell receptor beta chain was sequenced during a study of post-analysis software for immune sequencing data (dated by TCRdb to between 2014 and 2017). About the investigation overall: Recorded disease courses included relapsing-remitting, secondary progressive and progressive-relapsing multiple sclerosis, with some patients lacking subtype annotation. The patient repertoires were set against approximately 10 previously published healthy control repertoires from donors whose ages ranged from 6 to 25 years. A subset of samples was prepared in parallel using single-end sample barcoding, then pooled and co-amplified after Illumina adapter ligation. General findings and caveats noted by the study authors: Significantly lower normalized Chao1 diversity was found in multiple sclerosis patients than in controls, suggesting substantial peripheral T-cell clonal expansion. About five TRBV segments, including TRBV5-6, TRBV5-1 and TRBV20-1, were significantly more frequent in patients than controls. Direct clustering with F measure revealed strong co-clustering of samples prepared in the same batch, which led to a batch-effect correction. The control group was slightly older than the multiple sclerosis patient group.

In this sample, this clonotype turned up a few times. This receptor's antigen is unknown. No per-base quality is available; no much larger clone lies one base away. The library was produced with PCR. Sequencing took place on an Illumina HiSeq 2500. To reduce PCR and sequencing biases, unique molecular identifiers were incorporated into the TCR beta cDNA libraries. Per 1 to 10 million input T cells, roughly 500,000 cDNA molecules were obtained, such that each molecule approximated one T cell. The same protocol used for the earlier healthy control dataset was applied to prepare and sequence the patient libraries. Samples belonging to the same batch were prepared together, multiplexed and sequenced on a shared HiSeq lane. The original methods were these. Raw barcoded reads were processed with MIGEC, and single-read molecular identifier groups were discarded before consensus assembly and CDR3 extraction. Clonotype tables were post-analysed with VDJtools, normalizing diversity by down-sampling all datasets to the smallest sample size. Repertoire overlap clustering matched CDR3 amino acid but not nucleotide sequences to correct batch-related cross-sample contamination. TCRdb reran the public reads through fastp at Q25 and MiXCR, keeping productive beta chains. Rows are combined by CDR3 protein, so each entry shows the most common genes and DNA. The V and J calls follow TCRdb's processing rather than the paper's. The sample has fewer than 550,000 distinct CDR3 sequences on record, under 40% of them singletons. Of the sample, 4.5% to 7.5% falls within the top ten clones.

TCR beta repertoires were profiled from peripheral blood of about a dozen young patients with multiple sclerosis to demonstrate the VDJtools post-analysis software. Multiple sclerosis patients were children and adolescents aged about 6 to 15 years. CDR1 MGHRA and CDR2 YSYEKL were looked up in the germline V gene. Relative to germline, V is missing 0 bases and J is missing 1 base, with 6 bases of the junction outside any gene match. The CDR3 has 17 amino acids, counting the end cysteine and phenylalanine. Only CDR3 DNA remains: 51 bases, in frame from the first base. Sequenced: blood. The V and J segments used are TRBV4-1 and TRBJ2-5, and TRBD2 matches 9 of the central bases. The sequence was collected from a girl under 18 with multiple sclerosis. The CDR3 protein: CASSQDWPSGAQETQYF. In nucleotides, the sequence is TGCGCCAGCAGCCAAGATTGGCCTAGCGGGGCCCAAGAGACCCAGTACTTC.